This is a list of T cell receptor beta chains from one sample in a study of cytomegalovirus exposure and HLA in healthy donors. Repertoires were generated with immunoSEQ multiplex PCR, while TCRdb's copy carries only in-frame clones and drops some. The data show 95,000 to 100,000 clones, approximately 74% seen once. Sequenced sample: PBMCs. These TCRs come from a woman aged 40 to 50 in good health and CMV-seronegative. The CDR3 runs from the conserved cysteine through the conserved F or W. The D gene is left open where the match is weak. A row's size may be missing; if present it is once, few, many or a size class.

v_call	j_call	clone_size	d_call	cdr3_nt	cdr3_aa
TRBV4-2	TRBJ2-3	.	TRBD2	TGTGCCAGCAGCCAAGATTACGGTCAATGGGACTATCAAAACACAGATACGCAGTATTTT	CASSQDYGQWDYQNTDTQYF
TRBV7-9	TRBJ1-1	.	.	TGTGCCAGCAGCTCCCTCGTCCGGGGCACTGAAGCTTTCTTT	CASSSLVRGTEAFF
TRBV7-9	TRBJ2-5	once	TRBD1	TGTGCCAGCAGATCCGACAGGGGGCCAGAGACCCAGTACTTC	CASRSDRGPETQYF
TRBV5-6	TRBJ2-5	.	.	TGTGCCAGCAGACTTCACGAGACCCAGTACTTC	CASRLHETQYF
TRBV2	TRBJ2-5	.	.	TGTGCCAGCACCTCCGGAGGGGAGCAGACCCAGTACTTC	CASTSGGEQTQYF
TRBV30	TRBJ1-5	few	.	TGTGCCTTAGACCCGACGAACAGAAATCAGCCCCAGCATTTT	CALDPTNRNQPQHF
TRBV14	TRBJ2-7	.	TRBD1	TGTGCCAGCAGCCAAGATCCAGGGTGGACAGGGCAGTACAACTCCTACGAGCAGTACTTC	CASSQDPGWTGQYNSYEQYF
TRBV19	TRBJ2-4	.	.	TGTGCCAGTAGTGGTCATCGCGGCCCCAAAAACATTCAGTACTTC	CASSGHRGPKNIQYF
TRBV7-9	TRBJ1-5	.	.	TGTTCCAGCAGTTATAGCAATCAGCCCCAGCATTTT	CSSSYSNQPQHF
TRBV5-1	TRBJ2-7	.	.	TGCGCCAGCAGCTCCTACCGCTCCTACGAGCAGTACTTC	CASSSYRSYEQYF
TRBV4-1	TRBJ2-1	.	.	TGCGCCAGCAGCCAAGGAGATTGGGGCGATGAGCAGTTCTTC	CASSQGDWGDEQFF
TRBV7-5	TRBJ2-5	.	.	TGTGCCAGAAGCCCTCCCCCCGGGACTAGCGAACAAGAGACCCAGTACTTC	CARSPPPGTSEQETQYF
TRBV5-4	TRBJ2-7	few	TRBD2	TGTGCCAGCAGAGACAAGCCCGGGACTAAGTCCTACGAGCAGTACTTC	CASRDKPGTKSYEQYF
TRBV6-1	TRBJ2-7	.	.	TGTGCCAGCAGTGAAGCAAGGCAGGGGTATTCCTACGAGCAGTACTTC	CASSEARQGYSYEQYF
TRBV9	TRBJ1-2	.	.	TGTGCCAGCAGCGCTGCAGGGGAAGGCTACACCTTC	CASSAAGEGYTF
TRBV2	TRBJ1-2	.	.	TGTGCCAGCATGGTGGACAACCAAAACTATGGCTACACCTTC	CASMVDNQNYGYTF
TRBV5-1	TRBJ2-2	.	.	TGCGCCAGCAGCCTCGGCAGAGGAAACACCGGGGAGCTGTTTTTT	CASSLGRGNTGELFF
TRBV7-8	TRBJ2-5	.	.	TGTGCCAGCAGCTCCAGAAGGGACACGCAAGAGACCCAGTACTTC	CASSSRRDTQETQYF
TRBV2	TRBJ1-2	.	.	TGTGCCAGCAGGGGGGCGGACTATGGCTACACCTTC	CASRGADYGYTF
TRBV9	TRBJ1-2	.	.	TGTGCCAGCAGCGTAGGTTCCAGCCCCCGGGGTGGCTACACCTTC	CASSVGSSPRGGYTF
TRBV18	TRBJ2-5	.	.	TGTGCCAGCTCTCCCACTAGAGAAGAGACCCAGTACTTC	CASSPTREETQYF
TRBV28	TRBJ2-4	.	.	TGTGCCAGCAGTAAACAGGGTGAGGTTGCCAAAAACATTCAGTACTTC	CASSKQGEVAKNIQYF
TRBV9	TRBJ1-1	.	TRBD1	TGTGCCAGCAGCGTTGACTCTACAGGGGGAGGATACACTGAAGCTTTCTTT	CASSVDSTGGGYTEAFF
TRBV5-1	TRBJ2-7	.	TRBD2	TGCGCCAGCAGCTTCGGCGGGAGCGTATACGAGCAGTACTTC	CASSFGGSVYEQYF
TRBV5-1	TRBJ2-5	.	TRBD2	TGCGCCAGCAGCTTGGGAGCGGGAGAAATTGGGGAGACCCAGTACTTC	CASSLGAGEIGETQYF
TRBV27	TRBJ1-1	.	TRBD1	TGTGCCAGCAGTTCACAGAGTCCCGGGACAGGGACGGGGACTGAAGCTTTCTTT	CASSSQSPGTGTGTEAFF
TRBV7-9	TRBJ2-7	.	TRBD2	TGTGCCAGCAGCGGACGGGACGGGGGGGGCTCCTACGAGCAGTACTTC	CASSGRDGGGSYEQYF
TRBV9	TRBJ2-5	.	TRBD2	TGTGCCAGCAGCATTAAGCTCGGGGGGGAGACCCAGTACTTC	CASSIKLGGETQYF
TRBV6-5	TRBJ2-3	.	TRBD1	TGTGCCAGCAGTCAGGGGGCCCGCACAGATACGCAGTATTTT	CASSQGARTDTQYF
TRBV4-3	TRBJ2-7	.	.	TGCGCCAGCAGCCAAGATCCCCATTTTTCCGGTTACGAGCAGTACTTC	CASSQDPHFSGYEQYF
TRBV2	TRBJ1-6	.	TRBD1	TGTGCCAGCAGGACAGGGTCTTCACCCCTCCACTTT	CASRTGSSPLHF
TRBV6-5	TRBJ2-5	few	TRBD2	TGTGCCAGCAGTGGAAGCGGGACGGAGACCCAGTACTTC	CASSGSGTETQYF
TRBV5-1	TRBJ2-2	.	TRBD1	TGCGCCAGCAGCTTGCAGGGGGCAGGTAACACCGGGGAGCTGTTTTTT	CASSLQGAGNTGELFF
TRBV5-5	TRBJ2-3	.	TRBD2	TGTGCCAGCAGCTTATCCGGGACTAGCGGACTAAGCACAGATACGCAGTATTTT	CASSLSGTSGLSTDTQYF
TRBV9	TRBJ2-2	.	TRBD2	TGTGCCAGCAGCGTAGTGGCTAGCGGGAGCAGGGAGCTGTTTTTT	CASSVVASGSRELFF
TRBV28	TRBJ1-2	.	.	TGTGCCAGCAGTTTATTGGGGGAGGCCTATGGCTACACCTTC	CASSLLGEAYGYTF
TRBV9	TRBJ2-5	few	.	TGTGCCAGCAGCTCTCAGTACCAAGAGACCCAGTACTTC	CASSSQYQETQYF
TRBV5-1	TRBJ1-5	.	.	TGCGCCAGCAGCCAGTCAAGCAATCAGCCCCAGCATTTT	CASSQSSNQPQHF
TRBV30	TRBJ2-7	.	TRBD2	TGTGCCTGGATTAGCGGGAGGAACAACGAGCAGTACTTC	CAWISGRNNEQYF
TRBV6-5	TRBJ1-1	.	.	TGTGCCAGCAGTAGGGGGAATTTGAACACTGAAGCTTTCTTT	CASSRGNLNTEAFF
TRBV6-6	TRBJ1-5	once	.	TGTGCCAGCACCGAACACAGGGTTCAGCCCCAGCATTTT	CASTEHRVQPQHF
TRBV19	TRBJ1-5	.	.	TGTGCCAGTAGACCCCTTGGGCAGGCAGACAATCAGCCCCAGCATTTT	CASRPLGQADNQPQHF
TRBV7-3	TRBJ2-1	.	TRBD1	TGTGCCAGCAGCCCAGACAGGGGGCATAACAATGAGCAGTTCTTC	CASSPDRGHNNEQFF
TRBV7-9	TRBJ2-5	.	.	TGTTCCAGCAGCTTAGATGGGGGGGCAGGAGAGACCCAGTACTTC	CSSSLDGGAGETQYF
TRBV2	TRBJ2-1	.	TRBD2	TGTGCCAGCAGTGGCGGGACTAGCGGGCGAGACTACAATGAGCAGTTCTTC	CASSGGTSGRDYNEQFF
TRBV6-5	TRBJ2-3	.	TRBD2	TGTGCCAGCCGCGTAAGCGGGGGCCACACAGATACGCAGTATTTT	CASRVSGGHTDTQYF
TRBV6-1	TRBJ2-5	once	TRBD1	TGTGCCAGCAGGACAGGGGGCGGCGAGACCCAGTACTTC	CASRTGGGETQYF
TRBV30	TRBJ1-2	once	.	TGTGCCTGGAAGCAAGCGGGCTACACCTTC	CAWKQAGYTF
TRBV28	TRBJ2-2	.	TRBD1	TGTGCCAGCAGACAGGGGAAGAGAACCGGGGAGCTGTTTTTT	CASRQGKRTGELFF
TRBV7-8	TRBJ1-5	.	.	TGTGCCAGCAGCTTGGACAGTAGCAATCAGCCCCAGCATTTT	CASSLDSSNQPQHF
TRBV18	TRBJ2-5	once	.	TGTGCCAGCTCACCACCAATACGGTTGGAGACCCAGTACTTC	CASSPPIRLETQYF
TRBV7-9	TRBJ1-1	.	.	TGTGCCAGCAGCTCTAAACTGAACACTGAAGCTTTCTTT	CASSSKLNTEAFF
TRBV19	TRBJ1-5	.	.	TGTGCCAGTAGTAATTTAAATCAGCCCCAGCATTTT	CASSNLNQPQHF
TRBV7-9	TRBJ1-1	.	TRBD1	TGTTCCAGCAGCGCCGACAGGGGGGGGAGAGCTTTCTTT	CSSSADRGGRAFF